The sequence of this TCR beta chain was determined in a study of a mutant IDH1 vaccine in newly diagnosed glioma. Whole-study context: Patients got their first vaccination 4-6 weeks after radiotherapy alone, or with temozolomide cycles. There were 62.5% males and about 38% females among treated patients, whose mean age was approximately 41 years. Patients were pretreated with radiotherapy, temozolomide, or both, mostly both.

The length of the CDR3 is 13 residues. The V end lost 10 bases, the J end lost 6 bases, and 19 bases lay between the germline ends. Germline CDR1 and CDR2: ENHRY and SYGVKD. Clones were read by immunoSEQ multiplex PCR, and TCRdb kept only the in-frame ones, dropping some. The profile shows 45,000 to 65,000 clones, roughly 81% of them singletons. The time point is: week 23, last vaccination. Every vaccination contained 300 ug of the mutant IDH1 20-mer peptide and was paired with topical imiquimod. On this clone itself: No antigen is known for it.

The V and J genes are TRBV10-3 and TRBJ2-7; TRBD2 might be the D (6 bases). The sample here was PBMCs, taken from a glioma patient whose treatment included an IDH1 peptide vaccine. The clonotype comes from a woman between 40 and 55 years old with glioma. Some clones in this sample may be carry-over from other donors' samples. The CDR3 loop is CATRRPTRGEQYF. The CDR3 DNA is TGTGCCACCCGGCGGCCGACTAGGGGCGAGCAGTACTTC.